The source of this T cell receptor (beta chain) is a study of T-cell memory formation after mild COVID-19. Study information: TCR clusters were mostly confined to one donor each. Whole-study results and caveats: Clones contracting across day 15 to 85 had a balanced CD4/CD8 profile; later expanding clones leaned CD4+. Researchers found some responding clones in pre-infection memory, a sign that cross-reactive memory joined.

From the 5' RACE reads, TCRdb called clonotypes with MiXCR, one entry per CDR3 protein. The table has over 350,000 distinct CDR3 sequences, 20% to 30% seen once. The CDR3 extends over 16 amino acids. Trimming removed 5 bases from V and 0 bases from J, with 13 bases in between. Comments on this clonotype: Its cognate antigen is unknown.

This TCR was sampled from an adult woman who had mild COVID-19 (a few samples of this study predate the infection). Cell type and time point are not known. Material for sequencing was PBMCs or a T cell subset sorted from them (not recorded which). This chain joins TRBV12-3 or TRBV12-4 and TRBJ1-4; D unclear. The CDR3 region has the DNA TGTGCCAGCAGTCCGAGAGGGCTTGCAACTAATGAAAAACTGTTTTTT. This translates into CASSPRGLATNEKLFF.